This record looks at one TCR beta chain sequence and its context. TCRdb's copy holds only in-frame clones and misses some; the assay was immunoSEQ multiplex PCR. There are approximately 100,000 clones in the sample; around 90% occur only once, and about 7.7% lies in the top ten. Trimming shortened V by 4 bases and J by 4 bases, and 14 bases separated the two germline ends. Germline values: CDR1 MNHEY, CDR2 SVGAGI. This CDR3 is built from 15 residues. The data were obtained in a study of identifying expanded T cells in peripheral blood. The sequence was collected from a person between 18 and 75 years old in good health. V gene TRBV6-5 combines with J gene TRBJ1-3, with D uncertain. What was sequenced was blood. The CDR3 sequence is CASSSHPGGGNTIYF. The CDR3, as DNA: TGTGCCAGCAGTTCCCATCCAGGAGGGGGAAACACCATATATTTT.